The source of this T cell receptor (beta chain) is a study of blood T cells in healthy people across ages. Study-wide context: Capture by template switching was about one barcoded beta molecule per two T cells.

Through a sample-barcoded 5' primer and a J-beta primer mix, a second PCR was run for roughly 7 to 12 cycles. Each CDR3 protein gets one entry after TCRdb re-called the 5' RACE reads with MiXCR. The table records 1.4 million or so distinct CDR3 sequences, 40% to 45% of them present only once. All donors came from Russia, were Caucasian and healthy, and spanned ages about 6 to 90. Isolating PBMCs gave at least 7 million of these cells per sample. Samples each yielded at least 5.5 micrograms of total RNA. This clonotype has more than one count but fewer than ten. The germline CDR1 and CDR2 sequences are MGHRA and YSYEKL. The CDR3 covers 16 residues. Trimming at V came to 2 bases and at J to 3 bases, leaving 5 bases not matched to a gene.

This TCR came from a woman under 30 in good health. The sample consisted of blood. This rearrangement joins TRBV4-1 to TRBJ2-4; the match to TRBD1 covers 9 bases. CDR3 sequence reads: CASSQHRGRGKNIQYF. CDR3 coding DNA: TGCGCCAGCAGCCAACACAGGGGGCGAGGCAAAAACATTCAGTACTTC.